This TCR beta chain was sequenced in a study of technical replicates of blood from a handful of donors. TCRdb's copy holds only in-frame clones and misses some; the assay was immunoSEQ multiplex PCR. The sample consists of about 61,000 clones, 95% to 98% of them appearing once. The germline CDR1 and CDR2 sequences are SGHRS and YFSETQ. The CDR3 is 13 amino acids. The V segment lost 4 bases and the J segment 5 bases; nucleotides outside the gene matches: 6. This chain links TRBV5-1 with TRBJ2-7, with 7 bases lining up with TRBD2. The sample taken for sequencing was T cells isolated from PBMCs. The TCR originated in a human donor in good health. The CDR3 sequence is CASSRWGGDEQYF. The CDR3 coding sequence is TGCGCCAGCAGCCGATGGGGAGGGGACGAGCAGTACTTC. Full variable domain (rest looked up from reference TRBV5-1 and TRBJ2-7): KAGVTQTPRYLIKTRGQQVTLSCSPISGHRSVSWYQQTPGQGLQFLFEYFSETQRNKGNFPGRFSGRQFSNSRSEMNVSTLELGDSALYLCASSRWGGDEQYFGPGTRLTVT.